A selection of T cell receptor beta chains follows, all from one sample in a study of OX40 agonist ivuxolimab in advanced cancers. Sequencing used immunoSEQ multiplex PCR; TCRdb keeps in-frame clones, though not all of them. The sample contains 55,000 to 75,000 clones, about nine tenths of which appear only once. The material was CD4+ or CD8+ T cells sorted from blood, obtained in a trial of the OX40 agonist ivuxolimab. These receptors were collected from an adult with an advanced solid tumor such as melanoma, head and neck, liver or kidney cancer. The CDR3 runs from the conserved cysteine through the conserved F or W.

j_gene | v_gene | CDR3aa
TRBJ2-3 | TRBV6-6 | CASSPKGGGPADTQYF
TRBJ2-1 | TRBV9 | CASNTGGSYNEQFF
TRBJ2-1 | TRBV7-6 | CASSLPDNEQFF
TRBJ1-2 | TRBV13 | CASSLGGLQGADYGYTF
TRBJ2-7 | TRBV2 | CASTGQGTYEQYF
TRBJ2-2 | TRBV29-1 | CSVRTLAGVGGTGELFF
TRBJ1-5 | TRBV7-8 | CASGAAGLNQPQHF
TRBJ1-4 | TRBV7-8 | CASTSPGAGEKLFF
TRBJ2-7 | TRBV30 | CAWSPGTTYEQYF
TRBJ2-1 | TRBV7-9 | CASSLAASGGTSSYNEQFF
TRBJ2-1 | TRBV19 | CASSIVLAGNEQFF
TRBJ2-6 | TRBV4-3 | CASSQVSGANVLTF
TRBJ2-1 | TRBV9 | CASSVSRDSLSSYNEQFF
TRBJ2-1 | TRBV9 | CASSVGLSYEQFF
TRBJ1-1 | TRBV2 | CAIKGTEAFF
TRBJ2-1 | TRBV6-5 | CASTIDRSYNEQFF
TRBJ2-1 | TRBV27 | CASSQKGAHNEQFF
TRBJ1-4 | TRBV5-6 | CASSLLGDRDREKLFF
TRBJ1-1 | TRBV19 | CASSIMIWDSAIGAFF
TRBJ2-1 | TRBV27 | CASSPGTGLYEQFF
TRBJ2-2 | TRBV11-2 | CASSLGVGAGGELFF
TRBJ2-5 | TRBV4-3 | CASSQGSSGETQYF
TRBJ2-1 | TRBV5-6 | CASSLGSGDPSYNEQFF
TRBJ1-3 | TRBV15 | CATSPIVSTGNTIYF
TRBJ2-2 | TRBV19 | CASSMGPNTGELFF
TRBJ2-5 | TRBV15 | CATSSLTEEETQYF
TRBJ1-1 | TRBV27 | CASSYGDRGNTEAFF
TRBJ2-7 | TRBV6-5 | CASSYSNYEQYF
TRBJ1-4 | TRBV7-6 | CASSKTDLGDEKLFF